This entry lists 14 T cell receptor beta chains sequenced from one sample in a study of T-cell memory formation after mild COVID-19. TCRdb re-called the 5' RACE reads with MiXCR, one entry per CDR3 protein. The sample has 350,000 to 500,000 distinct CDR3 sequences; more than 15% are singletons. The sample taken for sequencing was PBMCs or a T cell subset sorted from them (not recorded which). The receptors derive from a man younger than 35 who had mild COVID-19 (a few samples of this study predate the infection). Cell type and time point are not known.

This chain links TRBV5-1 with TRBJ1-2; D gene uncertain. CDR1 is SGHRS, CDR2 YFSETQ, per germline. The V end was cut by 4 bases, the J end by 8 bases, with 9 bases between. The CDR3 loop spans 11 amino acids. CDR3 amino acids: CASSDSRGYTF. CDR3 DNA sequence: TGCGCCAGCAGCGACTCCCGGGGCTACACCTTC.

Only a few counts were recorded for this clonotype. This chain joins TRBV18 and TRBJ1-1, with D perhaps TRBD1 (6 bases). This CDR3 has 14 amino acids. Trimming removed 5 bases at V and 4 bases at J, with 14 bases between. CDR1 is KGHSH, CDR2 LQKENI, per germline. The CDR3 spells CASSYSQGRTEAFF. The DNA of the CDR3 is TGTGCCAGCTCATACTCCCAGGGGCGCACTGAAGCTTTCTTT.

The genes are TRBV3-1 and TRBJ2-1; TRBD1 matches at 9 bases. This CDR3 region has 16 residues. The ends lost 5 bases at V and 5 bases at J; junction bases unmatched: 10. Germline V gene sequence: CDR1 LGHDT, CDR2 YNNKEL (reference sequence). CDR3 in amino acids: CASSFSGTGLHNEQFF. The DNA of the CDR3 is TGTGCCAGCAGCTTCTCCGGGACAGGGCTCCACAATGAGCAGTTCTTC.

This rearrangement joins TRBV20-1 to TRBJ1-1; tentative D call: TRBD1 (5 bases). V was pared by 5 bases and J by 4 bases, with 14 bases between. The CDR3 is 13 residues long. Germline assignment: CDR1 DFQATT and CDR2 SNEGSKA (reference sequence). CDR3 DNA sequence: TGCAGTGCTGACACACAGGTTTCCACTGAAGCTTTCTTT. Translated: CSADTQVSTEAFF.

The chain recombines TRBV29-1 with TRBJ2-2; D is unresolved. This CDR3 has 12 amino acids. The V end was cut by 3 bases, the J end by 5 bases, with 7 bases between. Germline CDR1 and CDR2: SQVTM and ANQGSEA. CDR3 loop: CSVDPQTGELFF. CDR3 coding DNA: TGCAGCGTTGATCCCCAGACCGGGGAGCTGTTTTTT.

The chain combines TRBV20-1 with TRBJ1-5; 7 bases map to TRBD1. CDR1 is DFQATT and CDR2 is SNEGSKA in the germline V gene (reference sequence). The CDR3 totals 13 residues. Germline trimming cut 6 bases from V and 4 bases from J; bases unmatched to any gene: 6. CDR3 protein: CSARGDLNQPQHF. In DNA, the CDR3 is TGCAGTGCCAGGGGGGACTTAAATCAGCCCCAGCATTTT.

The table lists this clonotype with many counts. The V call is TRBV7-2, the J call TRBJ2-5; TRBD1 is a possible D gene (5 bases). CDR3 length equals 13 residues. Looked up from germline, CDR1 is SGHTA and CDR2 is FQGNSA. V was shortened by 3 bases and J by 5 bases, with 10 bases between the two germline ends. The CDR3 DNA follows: TGTGCCAGCAGCTTGATAGCAGGGGAGACCCAGTACTTC. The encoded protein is CASSLIAGETQYF.

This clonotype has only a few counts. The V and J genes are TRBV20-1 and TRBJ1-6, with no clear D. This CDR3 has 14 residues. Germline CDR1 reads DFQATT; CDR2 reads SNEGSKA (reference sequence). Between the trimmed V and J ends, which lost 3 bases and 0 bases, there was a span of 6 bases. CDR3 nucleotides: TGCAGTGCTAGGAACCCCTCCTATAATTCACCCCTCCACTTT. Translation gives CSARNPSYNSPLHF.

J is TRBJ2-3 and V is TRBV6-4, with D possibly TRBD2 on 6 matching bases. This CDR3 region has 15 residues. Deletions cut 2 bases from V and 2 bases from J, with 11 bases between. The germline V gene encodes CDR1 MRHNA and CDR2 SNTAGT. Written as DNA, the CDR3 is TGTGCCAGCAGTGACGGGGAGCGGGTCACAGATACGCAGTATTTT. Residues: CASSDGERVTDTQYF.

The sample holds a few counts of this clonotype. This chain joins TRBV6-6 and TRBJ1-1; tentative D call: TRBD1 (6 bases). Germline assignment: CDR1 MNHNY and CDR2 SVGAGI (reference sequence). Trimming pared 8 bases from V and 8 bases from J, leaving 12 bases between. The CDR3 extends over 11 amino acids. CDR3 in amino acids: CASAGGLEAFF. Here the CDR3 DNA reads TGTGCCAGCGCCGGGGGGCTCGAAGCTTTCTTT.

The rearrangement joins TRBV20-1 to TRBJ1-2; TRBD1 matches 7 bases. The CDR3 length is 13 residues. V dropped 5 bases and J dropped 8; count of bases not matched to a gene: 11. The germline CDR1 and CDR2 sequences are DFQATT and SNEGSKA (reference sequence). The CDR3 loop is CSAEPLQGKGYTF. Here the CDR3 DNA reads TGCAGTGCTGAGCCTTTACAGGGGAAGGGCTACACCTTC.

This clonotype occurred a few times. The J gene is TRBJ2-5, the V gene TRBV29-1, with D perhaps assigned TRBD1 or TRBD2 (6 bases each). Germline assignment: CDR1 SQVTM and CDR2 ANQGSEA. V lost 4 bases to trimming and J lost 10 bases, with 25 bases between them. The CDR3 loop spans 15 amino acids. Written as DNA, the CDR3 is TGCAGCGTTGGCCAACTAGCAAGCGGAGGGGGTGGCCAGTACTTC. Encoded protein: CSVGQLASGGGGQYF.

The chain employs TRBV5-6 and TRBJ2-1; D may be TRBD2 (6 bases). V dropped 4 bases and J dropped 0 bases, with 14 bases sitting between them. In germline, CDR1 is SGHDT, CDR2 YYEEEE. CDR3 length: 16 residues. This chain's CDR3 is CASSRDFLSSYNEQFF. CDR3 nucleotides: TGTGCCAGCAGCAGGGACTTCTTGAGCTCCTACAATGAGCAGTTCTTC.

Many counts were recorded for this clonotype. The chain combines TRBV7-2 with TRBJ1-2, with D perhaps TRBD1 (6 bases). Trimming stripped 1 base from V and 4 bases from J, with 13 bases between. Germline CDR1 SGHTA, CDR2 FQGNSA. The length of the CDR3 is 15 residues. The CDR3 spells CASSLGDWTVYGYTF. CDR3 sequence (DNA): TGTGCCAGCAGCTTAGGCGATTGGACAGTCTATGGCTACACCTTC.